This T cell receptor (beta chain) was captured by sequencing in a study of shared clonotypes between healthy human individuals. Comments on this clone: Its antigen is not known.

The method was immunoSEQ multiplex PCR; TCRdb's version includes in-frame clones alone and lacks a portion of them. The sample yields about a million clones, 60% to 80% seen once. Study conclusions and caveats: Naive subsets typically showed greater estimated richness than memory subsets. Among non-shared clonotypes, generation probabilities were lower than among those shared by all four donors. The genetic and exposure-history diversity represented was limited by few donors.

This TCR derives from a young man in good health. Some clones in this sample may be carry-over from other donors' samples. Sequencing input: memory CD4+ T cells from PBMCs. Subset specified: CD45RA-negative fraction.

CDR3 DNA sequence: TGTGCCTGGGACAGGGGGGGCTATGGCTACACCTTC. This translates into CAWDRGGYGYTF. This rearrangement joins TRBV30 to TRBJ1-2; 9 positions match TRBD1. Germline V gene data show CDR1 as GTSNPN and CDR2 as SVGIG (reference sequence). Trimming removed 5 bases from V and 4 bases from J; junction bases left unmatched: 2. The CDR3 is made up of 12 amino acids.